This TCR beta chain appears in the sequencing data of a study of cytomegalovirus exposure and HLA in healthy donors. Study-level results: Most TCR sequences were rare, but some public TCRs occurred in many donors.

The CDR3 has 13 residues. Germline assignment: CDR1 SGHAT and CDR2 FQNNGV. The germline V and J ends were trimmed by 5 bases and 4 bases, with 12 bases remaining between them. A note on this clone: The antigen remains undetermined.

PCR employed 60 Vbeta and 13 Jbeta primers. Method: immunoSEQ multiplex PCR; TCRdb's copy keeps in-frame clones and lacks some. The sample shows 100,000 to 150,000 clones, roughly 80% of them seen only once. V and J are TRBV11-2 and TRBJ2-7; tentative D call: TRBD2 (5 bases). Material for sequencing was PBMCs. This clonotype was obtained from a woman aged 50 to 60 in good health and CMV-seronegative. In nucleotides, the CDR3 is TGTGCCAGCAGCCCCATGCTAGCTTACGAGCAGTACTTC. Translated: CASSPMLAYEQYF.